The T cell receptor (beta chain) under discussion was sequenced for a study of T cell repertoires in cytomegalovirus infection. Overall study: CMV infection and matching HLA type were both indicated by public TCR beta signatures. Findings and caveats of the study: HLA-C-restricted CMV clonotypes gave the most frequent clonotype in two of eight donors. Cumulated frequencies of public TCR beta families served to identify carriers of CMV plus the relevant HLA.

The trim removed 4 bases at V and 4 bases at J, leaving 21 bases unmatched. The CDR3 runs to 21 residues. CDR1 SGHVS and CDR2 FQNEAQ come from the germline V gene. For this clonotype: Its specificity is unknown.

MiXCR was run by TCRdb on the reads, yielding one entry per CDR3 protein. The data show about 920,000 distinct CDR3 sequences, more than 25% seen once. This chain uses TRBV7-8 with TRBJ2-5, with TRBD2 matching over 13 bases. The receptor's source is a human donor in good health (CMV status not recorded). Some clones in this sample may be carry-over from other donors' samples. The starting material was cultured CD8+ T cells from PBMCs, obtained from culture after CMV antigen stimulation. Written as DNA, the CDR3 is TGTGCCAGCAGCTCACTACCAAGACTAGCGGGGGGCCCGCGGAAGGGAGAGACCCAGTACTTC. Its protein is CASSSLPRLAGGPRKGETQYF.